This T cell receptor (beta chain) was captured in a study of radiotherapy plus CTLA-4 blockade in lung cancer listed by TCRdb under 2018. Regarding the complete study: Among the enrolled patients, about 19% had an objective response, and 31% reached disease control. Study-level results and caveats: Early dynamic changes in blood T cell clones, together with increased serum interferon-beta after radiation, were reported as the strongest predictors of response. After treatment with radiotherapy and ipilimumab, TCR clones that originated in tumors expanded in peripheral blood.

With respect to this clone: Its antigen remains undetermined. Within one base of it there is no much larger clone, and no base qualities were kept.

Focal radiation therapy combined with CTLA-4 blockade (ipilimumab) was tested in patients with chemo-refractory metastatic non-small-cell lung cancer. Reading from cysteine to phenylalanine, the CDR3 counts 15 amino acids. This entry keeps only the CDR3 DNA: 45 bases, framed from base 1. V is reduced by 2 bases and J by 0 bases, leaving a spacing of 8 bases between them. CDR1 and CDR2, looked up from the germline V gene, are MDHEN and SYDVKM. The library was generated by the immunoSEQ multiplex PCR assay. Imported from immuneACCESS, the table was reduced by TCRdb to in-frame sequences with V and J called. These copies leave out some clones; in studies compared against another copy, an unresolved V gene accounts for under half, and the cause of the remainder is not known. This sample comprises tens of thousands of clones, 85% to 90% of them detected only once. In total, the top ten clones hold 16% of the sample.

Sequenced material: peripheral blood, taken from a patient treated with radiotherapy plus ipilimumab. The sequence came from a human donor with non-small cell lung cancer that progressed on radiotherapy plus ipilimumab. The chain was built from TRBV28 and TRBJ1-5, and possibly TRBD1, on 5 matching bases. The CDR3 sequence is CASSLGGNSNQPQHF. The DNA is TGTGCCAGCAGTTTAGGGGGGAATAGCAATCAGCCCCAGCATTTT.